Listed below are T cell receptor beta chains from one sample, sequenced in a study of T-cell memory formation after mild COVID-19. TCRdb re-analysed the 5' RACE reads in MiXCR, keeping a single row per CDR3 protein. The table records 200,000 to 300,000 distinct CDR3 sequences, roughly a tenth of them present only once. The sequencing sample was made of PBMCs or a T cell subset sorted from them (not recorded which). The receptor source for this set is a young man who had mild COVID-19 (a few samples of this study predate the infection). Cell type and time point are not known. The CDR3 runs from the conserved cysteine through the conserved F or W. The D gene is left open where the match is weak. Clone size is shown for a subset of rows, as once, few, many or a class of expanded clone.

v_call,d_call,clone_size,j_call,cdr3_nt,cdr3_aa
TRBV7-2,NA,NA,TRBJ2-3,TGTGCCAGCAGCTTCAGTCGGGGCCTCACAGATACGCAGTATTTT,CASSFSRGLTDTQYF
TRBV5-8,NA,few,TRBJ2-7,TGTGCCAGCAGCAAGAGCATCTACCGGGGGAACGAGCAGTACTTC,CASSKSIYRGNEQYF
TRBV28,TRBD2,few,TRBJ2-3,TGTGCCACGGGGGGAGGCACAGATACGCAGTATTTT,CATGGGTDTQYF
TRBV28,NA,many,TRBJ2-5,TGTGCCAGCATCAAACAAGAGACCCAGTACTTC,CASIKQETQYF
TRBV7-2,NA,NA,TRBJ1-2,TGTGCCAGCAGCTCCGTGCAGGGGAACTATGGCTACACCTTC,CASSSVQGNYGYTF
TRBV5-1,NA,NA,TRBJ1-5,TGCGCCAGCAGCCCGGGGACTGCTGATCAGCCCCAGCATTTT,CASSPGTADQPQHF
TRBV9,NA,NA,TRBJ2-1,TGTGCCAGCAGCGCTGGGGCACAACCGGTCAATGAGCAGTTCTTC,CASSAGAQPVNEQFF
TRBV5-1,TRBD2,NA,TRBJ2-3,TGCGCCAGCAGCCGGCTAGCGGGGAGTCAAGATACGCAGTATTTT,CASSRLAGSQDTQYF
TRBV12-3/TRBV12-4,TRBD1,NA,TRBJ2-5,TGTGCCAGCCTGGCGACAGGGGGGCTGGAGACCCAGTACTTC,CASLATGGLETQYF
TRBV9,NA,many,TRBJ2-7,TGTGCCAGCAGCGTAAGACCACGGGACAAGACCTACGAGCAGTACTTC,CASSVRPRDKTYEQYF
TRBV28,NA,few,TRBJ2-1,TGTGCCAGCAGTTTTCTTAGTTACAATGAGCAGTTCTTC,CASSFLSYNEQFF